These 27 T cell receptor beta chains were sequenced from one sample in a study of early T cells in non-severe SARS-CoV-2 infection. TCRdb called the 5' RACE reads again in MiXCR, with one record for every CDR3 protein. The sample yields tens of thousands of distinct CDR3 sequences, about 3.8% seen once. Sequencing was performed on whole blood. All receptors come from an adult who was a healthcare worker with PCR-confirmed SARS-CoV-2 infection or an uninfected control (not recorded which).

This clonotype came up many times. The chain's CDR3 is CAWGGLTSTDTQYF. CDR3 coding DNA: TGTGCCTGGGGGGGACTAACTAGCACAGATACGCAGTATTTT. The V call is TRBV30, the J call TRBJ2-3; 7 bases map to TRBD2. Germline loops: CDR1 GTSNPN, CDR2 SVGIG (reference sequence). Trimming removed 5 bases from V and 0 bases from J; junction bases left unmatched: 5. This CDR3 comprises 14 residues.

This clonotype was counted at least ten times. The chain joins TRBV9 to TRBJ2-4; 11 bases align to TRBD1. The CDR3 consists of 16 residues. The V and J ends lost 3 bases and 1 base, in that order; junction bases with no gene match: 3. CDR1 is SGDLS and CDR2 is YYNGEE in the germline V gene. CDR3 sequence reads: CASSGRDRGAKNIQYF. As DNA, the CDR3 is TGTGCCAGCAGCGGAAGGGACAGGGGGGCCAAAAACATTCAGTACTTC.

This clonotype was detected many times. V usage is TRBV12-3 or TRBV12-4 and J usage is TRBJ2-1, with D perhaps matching TRBD1 (5 bases). Deletions cut 5 bases from V and 2 bases from J, with 19 bases between. The CDR3 is made up of 17 amino acids. The CDR3 nucleotides read TGTGCCAGCAGTCCCCCCCCGTGGACACAAACCTACAATGAGCAGTTCTTC. Residues: CASSPPPWTQTYNEQFF.

Many counts were recorded for this clonotype. This chain links TRBV11-3 with TRBJ2-3; D assignment may be TRBD1 or TRBD2 (5 bases each). The CDR3 runs to 14 residues. Trimming took off 5 bases at V and 2 bases at J, with 11 bases between the two ends. Per the germline V gene, CDR1 is SGHNT and CDR2 is YENEEA. The CDR3 bases are TGTGCCAGCAGCCCCCGAGGGACCACAGATACGCAGTATTTT. This translates into CASSPRGTTDTQYF.

J is TRBJ2-2 and V is TRBV19; possibly TRBD2 for D (6 bases). CDR3 size: 15 residues. The V and J ends lost 3 bases and 5 bases respectively, with 13 bases between them. The germline gives CDR1 LNHDA, CDR2 SQIVND (reference sequence). The CDR3 nucleotides read TGTGCCAGTAGTATGTACCAGGGAGGAACCGGGGAGCTGTTTTTT. It yields the protein CASSMYQGGTGELFF.

There are a few counts of this clonotype. The CDR3 spells CASTEGGNTEAFF. DNA of the CDR3: TGTGCCAGCACAGAGGGGGGGAACACTGAAGCTTTCTTT. This chain uses TRBV6-5 with TRBJ1-1; possibly TRBD1 for D (6 bases). The V gene's germline CDR1 is MNHEY and CDR2 SVGAGI. The CDR3 extends over 13 amino acids. Trimming removed 7 bases at V and 1 base at J, with 10 bases between.

This clonotype was seen many times. The chain carries TRBV19 and TRBJ2-5; D possibly corresponds to TRBD2 (6 bases). V gave up 0 bases and J gave up 4 bases, with 9 bases separating them. The germline gives CDR1 LNHDA, CDR2 SQIVND (reference sequence). CDR3 length: 14 amino acids. The CDR3 DNA sequence: TGTGCCAGTAGTATAGATCCTAGCGTAGAGACCCAGTACTTC. This encodes CASSIDPSVETQYF.

This clonotype was counted ten times or more. V gene TRBV14 combines with J gene TRBJ1-1; no reliable D call. V lost 1 base and J lost 4, with 16 bases in between. The CDR3 loop spans 16 amino acids. From germline, CDR1 is SGHDN and CDR2 FVKESK. The chain's CDR3 is CASSQAGPPRGTEAFF. Here the CDR3 DNA reads TGTGCCAGCAGCCAAGCCGGCCCCCCCCGAGGCACTGAAGCTTTCTTT.

This clonotype was counted ten times or more. The J gene is TRBJ2-3, the V gene TRBV28; 7 nucleotides line up with TRBD2. The CDR3 loop spans 16 amino acids. J lost 3 bases, V lost 5 bases, and 11 bases had no gene match. Germline V gene lookup returns CDR1 MDHEN and CDR2 SYDVKM. The CDR3 DNA reads TGTGCCAGCAGTCTCTTAGGCCCGGGAGGTACAGATACGCAGTATTTT. This encodes CASSLLGPGGTDTQYF.

This clonotype was counted at least ten times. CDR3: CASSQDPGAWETQYF. CDR3 bases: TGCGCCAGCAGCCAAGATCCAGGGGCCTGGGAGACCCAGTACTTC. The gene calls are TRBV4-1 and TRBJ2-5; weak D call: TRBD1 (6 bases). V lost 0 bases to trimming and J lost 5 bases, with 13 bases between them. The CDR3 runs to 15 residues. Germline CDR1 is MGHRA and CDR2 is YSYEKL.

The sample holds many counts of this clonotype. This sequence joins TRBV7-8 and TRBJ1-6; 8 bases align to TRBD1. V dropped 5 bases and J dropped 2; count of bases not matched to a gene: 8. CDR1 and CDR2 (germline): SGHVS, FQNEAQ. The length of the CDR3 is 17 residues. CDR3 coding DNA: TGTGCCAGCAGCCAGAGGACAGGGAGAACCTATAATTCACCCCTCCACTTT. Amino acid sequence: CASSQRTGRTYNSPLHF.

This clonotype was found many times. This chain joins TRBV7-9 and TRBJ1-1; 12 nucleotides align to TRBD1. Looked up from germline, CDR1 is SEHNR and CDR2 is FQNEAQ (reference sequence). This CDR3 comprises 14 residues. Trimming at V came to 4 bases and at J to 6 bases, leaving 3 bases not matched to a gene. The CDR3 sequence: CASSWGQGASEAFF. Written as DNA, the CDR3 is TGTGCCAGCAGCTGGGGACAGGGGGCCTCTGAAGCTTTCTTT.

This clonotype was picked up many times. This chain uses TRBV5-1 with TRBJ1-2; tentatively, D is TRBD1 (6 bases). Germline V gene lookup returns CDR1 SGHRS and CDR2 YFSETQ. V was shortened by 0 bases and J by 7 bases, with 13 bases between the two germline ends. The length of the CDR3 is 14 residues. The CDR3 coding sequence is TGCGCCAGCAGCTTGGGACGGACCAGGGGTGGCTACACCTTC. This translates into CASSLGRTRGGYTF.

This clonotype has a count of ten or more. This sequence joins TRBV18 and TRBJ2-7; D is unresolved. Between the trimmed V and J ends, which lost 4 bases and 5 bases, there was a span of 18 bases. Germline V gene data show CDR1 as KGHSH and CDR2 as LQKENI. The CDR3 runs to 15 residues. The CDR3 region is CASSQDQVTDHEQYF. CDR3 DNA sequence: TGTGCCAGCTCACAAGACCAGGTCACGGACCACGAGCAGTACTTC.

There are many counts of this clonotype. The rearrangement uses TRBV20-1 and TRBJ2-1; D is possibly TRBD2 (5 bases). The CDR3 sequence is 15 residues long. Germline V lookup: CDR1 DFQATT, CDR2 SNEGSKA (reference sequence). Trimming removed 0 bases from V and 6 bases from J, with 15 bases in between. CDR3 coding DNA: TGCAGTGCTAGAGATTCAGAAGGCGCGGGCAATGAGCAGTTCTTC. Translated, it gives CSARDSEGAGNEQFF.

This clonotype occurred many times. This sequence joins TRBV6-2 or TRBV6-3 and TRBJ2-1, with 7 bases aligning to TRBD2. The CDR3 covers 16 residues. J was trimmed by 3 bases and V by 8 bases; bases with no gene match: 13. From germline, CDR1 is MNHEY and CDR2 SVGEGT. As DNA, the CDR3 is TGTGCCAGCCACGGGGCTAGCGGTCATAACTACAATGAGCAGTTCTTC. Translation: CASHGASGHNYNEQFF.

This clonotype was recorded many times. The chain uses TRBV5-5 and TRBJ1-4, with D perhaps matching TRBD1 (5 bases). V dropped 0 bases and J dropped 5 bases, with 14 bases sitting between them. The CDR3 totals 16 residues. From germline, CDR1 is SGHKS and CDR2 YYEKEE (reference sequence). The chain's CDR3 is CASSLGQRNGNEKLFF. The CDR3 nucleotides are TGTGCCAGCAGCTTGGGACAGAGGAATGGAAATGAAAAACTGTTTTTT.

This clonotype was seen at least ten times. CDR3: CASSLSPAESRYF. CDR3 nucleotides: TGTGCCAGCAGCTTATCACCCGCTGAGAGTCGGTACTTC. V is TRBV7-9 and J is TRBJ2-7; D uncertain. This CDR3 has 13 residues. Per germline, CDR1 SEHNR and CDR2 FQNEAQ (reference sequence). Trimming left V 2 bases short and J 12 bases short, with 17 bases between.

This clonotype was counted many times. The chain joins TRBV5-1 to TRBJ1-2, with TRBD1 identical over 7 bases. Trimming removed 0 bases from V and 6 bases from J; junction bases left unmatched: 11. The CDR3 has 16 residues. The germline V gene encodes CDR1 SGHRS and CDR2 YFSETQ. In DNA, the CDR3 is TGCGCCAGCAGCTTGGCACCTGTGACAGGGAGAAATGGCTACACCTTC. Translation gives CASSLAPVTGRNGYTF.

This clonotype was counted many times. The rearrangement links TRBV11-1 to TRBJ2-7; no reliable D call. V lost 2 bases and J 2 bases, leaving 13 bases between the germline ends. Germline V CDR1 and CDR2: SGHAT, FQDESV (reference sequence). CDR3 length equals 15 residues. DNA of the CDR3: TGTGCCAGCAGCTTACGCGCAGGCTCGCCCTACGAGCAGTACTTC. Translation: CASSLRAGSPYEQYF.

This clonotype was observed at least ten times. V gene TRBV6-5 combines with J gene TRBJ2-2; no firm D call. This CDR3 region has 11 residues. V gave up 4 bases and J gave up 6 bases, with 3 bases separating them. Per germline, CDR1 MNHEY and CDR2 SVGAGI. The DNA of the CDR3 is TGTGCCAGCAGTTTCGCCGGGGAGCTGTTTTTT. It is translated as CASSFAGELFF.

This clonotype occurred many times. The chain combines TRBV6-4 with TRBJ1-5; a possible D gene is TRBD1 (5 bases). Trimming pared 7 bases from V and 2 bases from J, leaving 9 bases between. CDR3 size: 13 residues. Germline-derived CDR1 and CDR2 are MRHNA and SNTAGT. This CDR3 is CASMQGGNQPQHF. CDR3 nucleotide sequence: TGTGCCAGCATGCAGGGAGGCAATCAGCCCCAGCATTTT.

This clonotype was observed at least ten times. The chain uses TRBV7-9 and TRBJ2-3, with D possibly being TRBD1 (5 bases). V lost 2 bases to trimming and J lost 2 bases, with 8 bases between them. Germline CDR1 reads SEHNR; CDR2 reads FQNEAQ (reference sequence). This CDR3 has 14 amino acids. The CDR3 DNA follows: TGTGCCAGCAGCTTATCAGGGTACACAGATACGCAGTATTTT. Translated: CASSLSGYTDTQYF.

This clonotype was detected ten times or more. CDR3 region: CASFPEGYALNEQFF. CDR3 sequence (DNA): TGTGCCAGCTTTCCTGAGGGGTACGCCTTGAATGAGCAGTTCTTC. The rearrangement links TRBV6-6 to TRBJ2-1; D possibly uses TRBD1 or TRBD2 (5 bases each). V shed 8 bases and J shed 7 bases, with 21 bases lying between them. This CDR3 spans 15 amino acids. The germline V gene encodes CDR1 MNHNY and CDR2 SVGAGI (reference sequence).

This clonotype was observed at least ten times. The V gene is TRBV10-2, the J gene TRBJ1-2; 8 bases line up with TRBD1. Germline V gene sequence: CDR1 WSHSY, CDR2 SAAADI. The junction had 12 bases not matched to a gene; V was cut back by 6 bases and J by 6 bases. The CDR3 loop spans 15 amino acids. The CDR3: CASSPITGGLDGYTF. The CDR3 DNA follows: TGCGCCAGCAGCCCTATCACAGGGGGGTTGGATGGCTACACCTTC.

At least ten counts were recorded for this clonotype. The rearrangement joins TRBV28 to TRBJ1-5; no clear D gene. The V end was cut by 6 bases, the J end by 12 bases, with 18 bases between. Germline CDR1 is MDHEN and CDR2 is SYDVKM. The CDR3 extends over 13 amino acids. CDR3 sequence reads: CASRMTVQVYQHF. DNA for the CDR3: TGTGCCAGCAGAATGACGGTCCAGGTCTACCAGCATTTT. Full variable domain (rest looked up from reference TRBV28 and TRBJ1-5): DVKVTQSSRYLVKRTGEKVFLECVQDMDHENMFWYRQDPGLGLRLIYFSYDVKMKEKGDIPEGYSVSREKKERFSLILESASTNQTSMYLCASRMTVQVYQHFGDGTRLSIL.

This chain uses TRBV30 with TRBJ1-5; D not certain. CDR3 size: 14 residues. Germline V CDR1 and CDR2: GTSNPN, SVGIG (reference sequence). V shed 3 bases and J shed 4 bases, with 13 bases lying between them. CDR3 sequence (DNA): TGTGCCTGGAGGGCAAGCCGGCTTAATCAGCCCCAGCATTTT. As protein: CAWRASRLNQPQHF.